This is a list of T cell receptor beta chains from one sample in a study of vaccination effects on CD4 cells after COVID-19. For these TCRs, the target antigens are not known. This table comes from immunoSEQ multiplex PCR, and its TCRdb copy is limited to in-frame clones, with some not included. Here the sample spans 15,000 or so clones, over 60% being singletons. The sequences come from CD4+ T cells from PBMCs cultured with SARS-CoV-2 spike peptides, collected after COVID-19 vaccination. The source is a human donor who had a prior SARS-CoV-2 infection. The CDR3 runs from the conserved cysteine through the conserved F or W. A D gene is named only where the DNA matches it firmly. Part of the rows lack a size; the others show once, few, many or a class for expanded clones.

j_call,clone_size,d_call,v_call,cdr3_nt,cdr3_aa
TRBJ1-5,medium-sized,NA,TRBV15,TGTGCCACCAGCAGGCCGACAGACCCTAGCAATCAGCCCCAGCATTTT,CATSRPTDPSNQPQHF
TRBJ1-1,NA,NA,TRBV3-1/TRBV3-2,TGTGCCAGCAGCCAAGATATTTCGACAGAAGCTTTCTTT,CASSQDISTEAFF
TRBJ1-1,NA,NA,TRBV27,TGTGCCAGCGGTGACGGCTGGAACACTGAAGCTTTCTTT,CASGDGWNTEAFF
TRBJ2-5,NA,NA,TRBV30,TGTGCCTGGAGTGTAAGCCGCGAGACCCAGTACTTC,CAWSVSRETQYF
TRBJ1-4,NA,TRBD1,TRBV5-1,TGCGCCAGCAGCGTGGGGGCGACAGGGTTGGGTGAAAAACTGTTTTTT,CASSVGATGLGEKLFF
TRBJ2-4,NA,NA,TRBV3-1/TRBV3-2,TGTGCCAGCAGCCAAGTAGGAATCATTCAGTACTTC,CASSQVGIIQYF
TRBJ1-5,medium-sized,TRBD1,TRBV5-8,TGTGCCAGCAGCTTGGGACAGGGGCGTTATCAGCCCCAGCATTTT,CASSLGQGRYQPQHF
TRBJ2-3,NA,TRBD1,TRBV5-8,TGTGCCAGCAGCTTGGACAGGGGGACAGATACGCAGTATTTT,CASSLDRGTDTQYF
TRBJ1-3,NA,NA,TRBV18,TGTGCCAGCTCACCGGAGCGAGGAGGAAACACCATATATTTT,CASSPERGGNTIYF
TRBJ1-5,NA,TRBD1,TRBV7-8,TGTGCCAGCAGCCAGGGGGGTGGAAATCAGTGGCCCCAGCATTTT,CASSQGGGNQWPQHF
TRBJ2-5,NA,NA,TRBV11-3,TGTGCCAGCAGCTCACGGCGGGACGCGGAGACCCAGTACTTC,CASSSRRDAETQYF
TRBJ2-1,NA,TRBD1,TRBV5-1,TGCGCCAGCAGCTGGACAGGGGCAATTGAGCAGTTCTTC,CASSWTGAIEQFF
TRBJ1-4,NA,TRBD1,TRBV30,TGTGCCTGGAGTTCCGGACAGGGGGCACGAGAAAAACTGTTTTTT,CAWSSGQGAREKLFF
TRBJ1-4,NA,NA,TRBV18,TGTGCCAGCTCACCAGGAACAGAACCCAATGAAAAACTGTTTTTT,CASSPGTEPNEKLFF
TRBJ2-1,NA,NA,TRBV9,TGTGCCAGCAGCCCACATCTTAGCGTTCCTAATGAGCAGTTCTTC,CASSPHLSVPNEQFF
TRBJ2-3,NA,NA,TRBV9,TGTGCCAGCAGCGTTGGCGCGGACACAGATACGCAGTATTTT,CASSVGADTDTQYF
TRBJ2-3,once,NA,TRBV5-3,TGTGCCAGAAGCCCAGTGGGGATTAGCACAGATACGCAGTATTTT,CARSPVGISTDTQYF
TRBJ1-5,NA,NA,TRBV2,TGTGCCAGCAGTTCTCAACCGCGGGTTAGCAATCAGCCCCAGCATTTT,CASSSQPRVSNQPQHF
TRBJ2-4,NA,NA,TRBV3-1/TRBV3-2,TGTGCCAGCAGCGACGGCCCCCTAGCCAAAAACATTCAGTACTTC,CASSDGPLAKNIQYF
TRBJ2-3,few,TRBD2,TRBV7-6,TGTGCCAGCAGCTCCCTCACTAGCGGGGTCACAGATACGCAGTATTTT,CASSSLTSGVTDTQYF
TRBJ1-2,NA,NA,TRBV11-3,TGTGCCAGCAGCTCCCGGAGCTGGAATAATGGCTACACCTTC,CASSSRSWNNGYTF
TRBJ1-1,NA,NA,TRBV20-1,TGCAGTGCTAGTCGGGAAATGAACACTGAAGCTTTCTTT,CSASREMNTEAFF
TRBJ2-1,NA,TRBD1,TRBV2,TGTGCCAGCAGGTGGACAGGGGGGTCCTACAATGAGCAGTTCTTC,CASRWTGGSYNEQFF
TRBJ2-1,NA,TRBD1,TRBV5-4,TGTGCCAGTAAGACAGGGGCGGGTGAGCAGTTCTTC,CASKTGAGEQFF
TRBJ2-6,NA,NA,TRBV11-3,TGTGCCAGCAGCTTAGACTATAACTCTGGGGCCAACGTCCTGACTTTC,CASSLDYNSGANVLTF
TRBJ1-2,NA,TRBD1,TRBV30,TGTGCCTGGAGAGCCGGGACAGCGACGGCCGATATCTTC,CAWRAGTATADIF
TRBJ1-6,few,TRBD1,TRBV6-5,TGTGCCACCGACAGGGGGCTATATTATAATTCACCCCTCCACTTT,CATDRGLYYNSPLHF
TRBJ1-6,NA,NA,TRBV27,TGTGCCAGCAGTTTTGGTACCCGTCCTAATTCACCCCTCCACTTT,CASSFGTRPNSPLHF
TRBJ1-6,NA,NA,TRBV6-5,TGTGCCAGTGGCGGGGAGAGCTCCTATAATTCACCCCTCCACTTT,CASGGESSYNSPLHF
TRBJ2-7,NA,NA,TRBV2,TGTGCCAGCAGGGAGACGTCGGCCTACGAGCAGTACTTC,CASRETSAYEQYF
TRBJ2-1,NA,TRBD2,TRBV20-1,TGCAGTGCTAGTTTAACTAGCGGGAGTTACAATGAGCAGTTCTTC,CSASLTSGSYNEQFF
TRBJ1-4,NA,NA,TRBV6-5,TGTGCCAGCAAAGAAAGGACAACTAATGAAAAACTGTTTTTT,CASKERTTNEKLFF
TRBJ2-1,NA,NA,TRBV5-6,TGTGCCAGCAGCTTGGGGTTACAGGGAGGAAACAATGAGCAGTTCTTC,CASSLGLQGGNNEQFF
TRBJ2-5,NA,NA,TRBV2,TGTGCCAGCAGTGAAGTAACAGTTGGAGAGACCCAGTACTTC,CASSEVTVGETQYF
TRBJ2-2,NA,TRBD2,TRBV9,TGTGCCAGCAGCCCAAGGACTAGCGGGGATACCGGGGAGCTGTTTTTT,CASSPRTSGDTGELFF
TRBJ2-1,NA,NA,TRBV5-1,TGCGCCAGCAGCTTGTTGATTCAGGGGAACAATGAGCAGTTCTTC,CASSLLIQGNNEQFF
TRBJ1-6,few,TRBD1,TRBV2,TGTGCCAGCGGCATCGGGACAGATTACGAATTTTCACCCCTCCACTTT,CASGIGTDYEFSPLHF
TRBJ1-5,NA,NA,TRBV5-6,TGTGCCAGCAGCTTAAATGGCCAGCCCCAGCATTTT,CASSLNGQPQHF
TRBJ2-5,NA,TRBD1,TRBV7-3,TGTGCCAGCAGTCAGGACAGGGTTCAGACCCAGTACTTC,CASSQDRVQTQYF
TRBJ2-1,NA,TRBD2,TRBV4-2,TGTGCCAGCAGCCATCCCAGCGGGGGGACATACAATGAGCAGTTCTTC,CASSHPSGGTYNEQFF
TRBJ2-2,NA,NA,TRBV5-1,TGCGCCAGCAGCTTGCTTGGGCAGCCCCACCGGGAGCTGTTTTTT,CASSLLGQPHRELFF
TRBJ1-5,NA,NA,TRBV2,TGTGCCAGCAGTGAGAGTGGGGGGGGGTTGCCCCAGCATTTT,CASSESGGGLPQHF
TRBJ1-1,NA,NA,TRBV5-6,TGTGCCAGCAGCTTGGTCCGGGTCCTGGGGAACACTGAAGCTTTCTTT,CASSLVRVLGNTEAFF
TRBJ2-6,NA,TRBD1,TRBV24-1,TGTGCCACCAGTGGTTCCGGGACAGGGGGCGATTCTGGGGCCAACGTCCTGACTTTC,CATSGSGTGGDSGANVLTF
TRBJ1-1,few,NA,TRBV4-2,TGTGCCAGCAGCCAAGGGTTAGGGTGGAACACTGAAGCTTTCTTT,CASSQGLGWNTEAFF
TRBJ2-2,few,TRBD2,TRBV4-3,TGCGCCAGCAGTCAGACTAGCTTAATGACCGGGGAGCTGTTTTTT,CASSQTSLMTGELFF
TRBJ2-5,NA,TRBD2,TRBV5-5,TGTGCCAGCAGCTTGGCGCGGGGGGTCCTACAAGAGACCCAGTACTTC,CASSLARGVLQETQYF
TRBJ1-1,NA,NA,TRBV5-1,TGCGCCAGCAGCTTGGGACGGCTGAACACTGAAGCTTTCTTT,CASSLGRLNTEAFF
TRBJ1-1,NA,TRBD1,TRBV2,TGTGCCAGCACCGCAAATTCCTTCAGGGGGACTGAAGCTTTCTTT,CASTANSFRGTEAFF
TRBJ1-1,NA,NA,TRBV7-9,TGTGCCAGCAGGGCTCTGAACACTGAAGCTTTCTTT,CASRALNTEAFF
TRBJ2-3,NA,TRBD2,TRBV5-6,TGTGCCAGCAGCCGACTAGCTTTTGGGATGGATACGCAGTATTTT,CASSRLAFGMDTQYF
TRBJ2-7,NA,NA,TRBV7-2,TGTGCTGGGGGCGGCGGGGCCACCTACGAGCAGTACTTC,CAGGGGATYEQYF